Listed below are T cell receptor beta chains from one sample, sequenced in a study of T-cell memory formation after mild COVID-19. One entry per CDR3 protein results from TCRdb running MiXCR on the 5' RACE reads. The sample includes 200,000 or so distinct CDR3 sequences, around 15% of them seen just once. Specimen: PBMCs or a T cell subset sorted from them (not recorded which). Receptors were obtained from an adult woman who had mild COVID-19 (a few samples of this study predate the infection). Cell type and time point are not known. CDR3s include the opening cysteine and the closing phenylalanine or tryptophan. The order of the fields is clone size, V gene, J gene, D gene, CDR3 DNA, CDR3 protein. D genes are given only for firm matches. The size field is filled for only some rows; it gives once, few, many or a size class.

size: .; V: TRBV7-8; J: TRBJ2-5; D: TRBD1; DNA: TGTGCCAGCAGCCATAGGACAGGGTTTATTCAAGAGACCCAGTACTTC; CDR3: CASSHRTGFIQETQYF
size: .; V: TRBV2; J: TRBJ1-1; D: .; DNA: TGTGCCAGCAGTCCTAACCAATTGAGTGTGACTGAAGCTTTCTTT; CDR3: CASSPNQLSVTEAFF
size: few; V: TRBV6-5; J: TRBJ1-1; D: TRBD1; DNA: TGTGCCAGCAGTTACTTACAGGGGGGCACTGAAGCTTTCTTT; CDR3: CASSYLQGGTEAFF
size: .; V: TRBV7-2; J: TRBJ2-5; D: .; DNA: TGTGCCAGCAGCTTAGCAGGGGAGGCAGAGACCCAGTACTTC; CDR3: CASSLAGEAETQYF
size: .; V: TRBV12-3/TRBV12-4; J: TRBJ2-7; D: .; DNA: TGTGCCAGCACAGGGCCCTCCTACGAGCAGTACTTC; CDR3: CASTGPSYEQYF
size: many; V: TRBV12-3/TRBV12-4; J: TRBJ2-3; D: TRBD2; DNA: TGTGCCAGTAAGACTAGCGGGAGGTCAGATACGCAGTATTTT; CDR3: CASKTSGRSDTQYF
size: few; V: TRBV12-3/TRBV12-4; J: TRBJ2-4; D: .; DNA: TGTGCCAGCAGTCCGGACGGAATTGTTAACATTCAGTACTTC; CDR3: CASSPDGIVNIQYF
size: .; V: TRBV5-1; J: TRBJ2-7; D: TRBD1; DNA: TGCGCCAGCAGCCAGGGACAGAATACCTACGAGCAGTACTTC; CDR3: CASSQGQNTYEQYF
size: few; V: TRBV6-6; J: TRBJ1-4; D: .; DNA: TGTGCCACCCAATTAGACCAACGCCAGAAACTGTTTTTT; CDR3: CATQLDQRQKLFF
size: few; V: TRBV12-3/TRBV12-4; J: TRBJ1-4; D: TRBD1; DNA: TGTGCCAGCAGACAGGGACAGGGGCGGTGGAAACTGTTTTTT; CDR3: CASRQGQGRWKLFF
size: .; V: TRBV6-5; J: TRBJ2-3; D: TRBD2; DNA: TGTGCCAGCAGTTACTCAAGCGGGACCCCCACAGATACGCAGTATTTT; CDR3: CASSYSSGTPTDTQYF